These T cell receptor beta chains were read from a single sample in a study of shared clonotypes between healthy human individuals. TCRdb's copy holds only in-frame clones and misses some; the assay was immunoSEQ multiplex PCR. This table holds approximately 2.5 million clones, under 95% found once. Sequenced: naive CD4+ T cells from PBMCs. The receptors here all came from a man between 18 and 29 years old in good health. Some clones in this sample may be carry-over from other donors' samples. The CDR3 runs from the conserved cysteine through the conserved F or W. D genes are given only for firm matches. Clone size is not always given. Where it is, it says once, few, many or a class for expanded clones.

v_call	clone_size	d_call	j_call	cdr3_nt	cdr3_aa
TRBV28	NA	NA	TRBJ1-1	TGTTCCCAGGGGAACGCTGAAGCTTTCTTT	CSQGNAEAFF
TRBV5-4	NA	NA	TRBJ1-1	TGTGCCAGCAGCTTGGGGGGTTTCACTGAAGCTTTCTTT	CASSLGGFTEAFF
TRBV2	NA	NA	TRBJ2-1	TGTGCCAGCAGTGGAATTGGGGGACGTAGCCGCGATGAGCAGTTCTTC	CASSGIGGRSRDEQFF
TRBV9	NA	TRBD2	TRBJ2-5	TGTGCCAGCAGCGTCCGGGGACTAGCGCGGGAGACCCAGTACTTC	CASSVRGLARETQYF
TRBV4-1	NA	NA	TRBJ1-1	TGCGCCAGCAGCCAAGATTTCTTGTCCAGGACGAACACTGAAGCTTTCTTT	CASSQDFLSRTNTEAFF
TRBV28	NA	TRBD1	TRBJ2-3	TGTGCCAGCAGTCAGAGGGGGCTTGTGACCACAGATACGCAGTATTTT	CASSQRGLVTTDTQYF
TRBV4-1	once	TRBD1	TRBJ1-2	TGCGCCAGCAGCCAGCCTCAGGGGGGGGGCTACACCTTC	CASSQPQGGGYTF
TRBV6-1	NA	NA	TRBJ2-6	TGTGCCAGCCGAACAGCCCTCGGTGGGGCCAACGTCCTGACTTTC	CASRTALGGANVLTF
TRBV9	NA	NA	TRBJ1-3	TGTGCCAGCAGCCCGAGTGGTGTGCAAGGAAACACCATATATTTT	CASSPSGVQGNTIYF
TRBV9	NA	TRBD2	TRBJ2-1	TGTGCCAGCAGCCCCGGACTAGCGGGAGGGGGTGAGCAGTTCTTC	CASSPGLAGGGEQFF
TRBV29-1	NA	TRBD2	TRBJ2-1	TGCAGCGGGGGGACTACTTACAATGAGCAGTTCTTC	CSGGTTYNEQFF
TRBV11-2	NA	NA	TRBJ2-7	TGTGCCAGCACCTCCACCAGGAGCTCCTACGAGCAGTACTTC	CASTSTRSSYEQYF
TRBV6-1	NA	NA	TRBJ2-2	TGTGCCAGCAGTGAAGCCCTAGCGAGCACCGGGGAGCTGTTTTTT	CASSEALASTGELFF
TRBV19	once	TRBD1	TRBJ1-1	TGTGCCAGTAGTATAGTAAGTGTAAGACAGGGGAACACTGAAGCTTTCTTT	CASSIVSVRQGNTEAFF
TRBV2	NA	TRBD1	TRBJ1-2	TGTGCCAGCAGAGCGGGACAGGGAGACTATGGCTACACCTTC	CASRAGQGDYGYTF
TRBV19	once	NA	TRBJ2-5	TGTGCCAGTAGTGCACAGGGACTTGAGACCCAGTACTTC	CASSAQGLETQYF
TRBV18	NA	TRBD2	TRBJ2-5	TGTGCCAGCTCACGAAGGTCCCGGGGGGAACAAGAGACCCAGTACTTC	CASSRRSRGEQETQYF
TRBV25-1	NA	NA	TRBJ1-2	TGTGCCAGCAGTGAGGCGGGGACAATGCTTAACTATGGCTACACCTTC	CASSEAGTMLNYGYTF
TRBV21-1	NA	NA	TRBJ2-7	TGTGCCAGCAGCAAAGGTGAGCGGGGAGCCTACGAGCAGTACTTC	CASSKGERGAYEQYF
TRBV6-5	few	TRBD1	TRBJ1-2	TGTGCCAGCAGCAGGGGACAGGGGGCGGATGGCTACACCTTC	CASSRGQGADGYTF
TRBV5-8	NA	NA	TRBJ2-3	TGTGCCAGCAGCTTGGACCCACAGGGAGGTACGCAGTATTTT	CASSLDPQGGTQYF
TRBV28	NA	NA	TRBJ2-5	TGTGCCAGCACCTTAGAGGGGACCCAGTACTTC	CASTLEGTQYF
TRBV28	NA	NA	TRBJ2-1	TGTGCCAGCAGACCCCACCTCCCGCCGCTCAAAGTGGGTGAGCAGTTCTTC	CASRPHLPPLKVGEQFF
TRBV5-1	NA	TRBD1	TRBJ2-2	TGCGCCAGCAGCGGGGGACAGCTCATAACCGGGGAGCTGTTTTTT	CASSGGQLITGELFF
TRBV7-9	NA	NA	TRBJ2-5	TGTGCCAGCAGCACCCGACGGGATCAAGAGACCCAGTACTTC	CASSTRRDQETQYF
TRBV6-6	NA	NA	TRBJ1-1	TGTGCCAGCAGTTACTCGAGGGAAGGGACTGAAGCTTTCTTT	CASSYSREGTEAFF
TRBV28	NA	NA	TRBJ1-2	TGTGCCAGCAGCCAGTATGGGACACAATTATATGGCTACACCTTC	CASSQYGTQLYGYTF
TRBV7-8	NA	NA	TRBJ2-7	TGTGCCATAAAAAACCGGGACGGCAGTTACGAGCAGTACTTC	CAIKNRDGSYEQYF
TRBV10-2	NA	TRBD1	TRBJ2-5	TGCGCCAGCGGACCGACAGGGAACCAAGAGACCCAGTACTTC	CASGPTGNQETQYF
TRBV2	NA	TRBD1	TRBJ1-4	TGTGCCAGCAGCCGACAGGGATGGGATGAAAAACTGTTTTTT	CASSRQGWDEKLFF
TRBV5-1	NA	TRBD2	TRBJ2-7	TGCGCCAGCAGCCCGGGCCTGACTAGCTATACCTACGAGCAGTACTTC	CASSPGLTSYTYEQYF
TRBV15	NA	NA	TRBJ2-1	TGTGCCACCAGCGCCAGACTAGACCGGGGCAATGAGCAGTTCTTC	CATSARLDRGNEQFF
TRBV29-1	NA	NA	TRBJ2-5	TGCAGCGTAACACGGCGGGGCAGGGGGACAGAGACCCAGTACTTC	CSVTRRGRGTETQYF
TRBV6-6	NA	NA	TRBJ2-7	TGTGCCAGCAGTTACAGGGCAGGGTTCTACGAGCAGTACTTC	CASSYRAGFYEQYF
TRBV21-1	NA	NA	TRBJ2-7	TGTGCCAGCAGCAAACACGTGGGCCCACCTCCCTACGAGCAGTACTTC	CASSKHVGPPPYEQYF
TRBV5-1	NA	NA	TRBJ1-1	TGCGCCAGCAGCTTAAGAGCAGACACTGAAGCTTTCTTT	CASSLRADTEAFF
TRBV25-1	NA	NA	TRBJ2-5	TGTGCCAGCAGTGAAATTGGAGGGGCAAAAGAGACCCAGTACTTC	CASSEIGGAKETQYF